This passage covers 18 T cell receptor beta chains from one sample sequenced in a study of cytomegalovirus exposure and HLA in healthy donors. Vbeta (60) and Jbeta (13) primers were used in the PCR. Generated by immunoSEQ multiplex PCR, the TCRdb table keeps only in-frame clones and is missing some. The sample lists more than 90,000 clones, 79% occurring once. Sequencing was carried out using PBMCs. The receptors stem from a woman aged 18-35 years in good health and CMV-seropositive.

In its sample, this clone was seen a few times. The V gene is TRBV11-2, the J gene TRBJ2-7, with a possible D match to TRBD2 (5 bases). The ends were cut back, 1 base at V and 5 bases at J, with 12 bases in the middle. The CDR3 is 14 residues long. Germline loops: CDR1 SGHAT, CDR2 FQNNGV. The CDR3 loop reads CASSLGASYNEQYF. In nucleotides, the CDR3 is TGTGCCAGCAGCTTAGGCGCTAGCTACAACGAGCAGTACTTC.

This chain uses TRBV27 with TRBJ2-7; possible D gene TRBD2, 6 bases. The germline V gene has CDR1 MNHEY and CDR2 SMNVEV (reference sequence). The CDR3 consists of 13 residues. Trimming removed 6 bases from V and 3 bases from J, with 12 bases in between. CDR3 region: CASRPGLRYEQYF. The CDR3 nucleotides read TGTGCCAGCAGACCGGGACTCCGCTACGAGCAGTACTTC.

This sequence joins TRBV2 and TRBJ2-6; the D gene is possibly TRBD2 (5 bases). This CDR3 comprises 16 residues. V dropped 7 bases and J dropped 0 bases, with 13 bases sitting between them. CDR1 and CDR2 from the germline V gene are SNHLY and FYNNEI. The CDR3 protein is CASTLGLSSGANVLTF. CDR3 in DNA: TGTGCCAGCACCCTAGGACTTTCCTCTGGGGCCAACGTCCTGACTTTC.

This sequence joins TRBV9 and TRBJ2-3; 13 nucleotides align to TRBD2. Germline CDR1 reads SGDLS; CDR2 reads YYNGEE. V lost 3 bases and J lost 2; bases outside the gene matches: 6. The CDR3 is made up of 17 amino acids. The CDR3: CASSGTGTSGVTDTQYF. The CDR3 nucleotides are TGTGCCAGCAGCGGGACCGGGACTAGCGGGGTCACAGATACGCAGTATTTT.

The rearrangement uses TRBV7-3 and TRBJ1-5, with a weak D call TRBD1 (5 bases). Trimming stripped 3 bases from V and 5 bases from J, with 8 bases between. Germline assignment: CDR1 SGHTA and CDR2 FQGTGA. CDR3 size: 13 residues. CDR3 region: CASSLTADQPQHF. The DNA of the CDR3 is TGTGCCAGCAGCTTGACAGCAGATCAGCCCCAGCATTTT.

This clone was picked up a small number of times. The V call is TRBV6-5, the J call TRBJ2-4, with TRBD1 matching over 7 bases. The CDR3 length is 13 residues. Germline assignment: CDR1 MNHEY and CDR2 SVGAGI. Trimming cost V 3 bases and J 8 bases; bases outside gene matches: 4. The CDR3 DNA sequence: TGTGCCAGCAGTTATTATCAGGGGGACATTCAGTACTTC. Translating it yields CASSYYQGDIQYF.

The V and J genes are TRBV6-6 and TRBJ2-3, with 8 nucleotides matching TRBD2. After removal of 0 bases from V and 6 bases from J, the junction contained 8 bases not matched to a gene. The CDR3 extends over 16 amino acids. Germline V gene data show CDR1 as MNHNY and CDR2 as SVGAGI (reference sequence). The CDR3 nucleotides are TGTGCCAGCAGTTACTCGAAAGCGGGAGTGGCTGATACGCAGTATTTT. Encoded protein: CASSYSKAGVADTQYF.

This chain uses TRBV6-5 with TRBJ2-5; D not resolved. Trimming pared 4 bases from V and 3 bases from J, leaving 12 bases between. In germline, CDR1 is MNHEY, CDR2 SVGAGI. CDR3 length: 14 amino acids. CDR3 sequence reads: CASSSPTEKETQYF. DNA for the CDR3: TGTGCCAGCAGTTCACCGACGGAGAAAGAGACCCAGTACTTC.

The gene calls are TRBV6-1 and TRBJ1-1; TRBD1 might be the D (6 bases). V was shortened by 7 bases and J by 4 bases, with 13 bases between the two germline ends. The germline CDR1 and CDR2 sequences are MNHNS and SASEGT. The CDR3 contains 13 residues. CDR3 protein: CASNTGPGTEAFF. The CDR3 coding sequence is TGTGCCAGCAACACAGGGCCGGGCACTGAAGCTTTCTTT.

CDR3 amino acids: CATKGASGNTIYF. CDR3 in DNA: TGTGCCACCAAGGGGGCTAGTGGAAACACCATATATTTT. The V call is TRBV7-6, the J call TRBJ1-3, with TRBD1 identical over 7 bases. The germline CDR1 and CDR2 sequences are SGHVS and FNYEAQ. This CDR3 contains 13 residues. The trim removed 10 bases at V and 3 bases at J, leaving 6 bases unmatched. The entire variable domain, with the rest obtained from reference TRBV7-6 and TRBJ1-3, is as follows: GAGVSQSPRYKVTKRGQDVALRCDPISGHVSLYWYRQALGQGPEFLTYFNYEAQQDKSGLPNDRFSAERPEGSISTLTIQRTEQRDSAMYRCATKGASGNTIYFGEGSWLTVV.

The chain combines TRBV6-5 with TRBJ2-5; a weak D match, TRBD1 (6 bases). The CDR3 totals 13 residues. Germline loops: CDR1 MNHEY, CDR2 SVGAGI. Between the trimmed V and J ends, which lost 6 bases and 4 bases, there was a span of 12 bases. CDR3 sequence (DNA): TGTGCCAGCAGCAACAGGGTGACAGAGACCCAGTACTTC. It translates to CASSNRVTETQYF.

In regard to this clone: Mismatch with germline at one junction end may stem from a read error. The sample carries other DNA sequences with the same CDR3. The V gene is TRBV5-4, the J gene TRBJ1-6; TRBD1 might be the D (5 bases). The length of the CDR3 is 13 residues. CDR1 is SGHNT and CDR2 is YYREEE in the germline V gene (reference sequence). CDR3 region: CASSLDRYSPLHF. CDR3 in DNA: TGTGCCAGCAGCTTAGACAGATATTCGCCCCTCCACTTT.

The J gene is TRBJ2-7, the V gene TRBV18, with TRBD2 identical over 13 bases. The junction had 11 bases not matched to a gene; V was cut back by 3 bases and J by 3 bases. Germline CDR1 is KGHSH and CDR2 is LQKENI. The CDR3 covers 18 residues. CDR3 bases: TGTGCCAGCTCACCGTTAGCCGGACTAGCGGGAGCAGGCTACGAGCAGTACTTC. Its translation is CASSPLAGLAGAGYEQYF.

The rearrangement links TRBV28 to TRBJ1-1; D is unclear. Germline V CDR1 and CDR2: MDHEN, SYDVKM. Trimming shortened V by 5 bases and J by 2 bases, and 6 bases separated the two germline ends. The CDR3 consists of 12 residues. CDR3 DNA sequence: TGTGCCAGCAGTCTTGTAAACACTGAAGCTTTCTTT. It specifies CASSLVNTEAFF.

This sequence joins TRBV7-9 and TRBJ2-2; 7 bases are a match to TRBD1. J gave up 5 bases and V 3 bases, and 12 bases lay outside the gene matches. Germline values: CDR1 SEHNR, CDR2 FQNEAQ (reference sequence). The CDR3 contains 17 residues. Written as DNA, the CDR3 is TGTGCCAGCAGCTTTTTGTCCCTGGGACAGTCAACCGGGGAGCTGTTTTTT. Its translation: CASSFLSLGQSTGELFF.

V gene TRBV19 combines with J gene TRBJ1-4; no clear D. Between the trimmed V and J ends, which lost 1 base and 5 bases, there was a span of 14 bases. This CDR3 spans 16 amino acids. CDR1 LNHDA and CDR2 SQIVND come from the germline V gene (reference sequence). The CDR3 spells CASSIGRDFGNEKLFF. The DNA of the CDR3 is TGTGCCAGTAGTATAGGTCGGGATTTTGGCAATGAAAAACTGTTTTTT.

The V gene is TRBV4-1, the J gene TRBJ1-2, with 7 bases matching TRBD1. Germline V lookup: CDR1 MGHRA, CDR2 YSYEKL. The CDR3 has 18 amino acids. J was trimmed by 0 bases and V by 1 base; bases with no gene match: 11. The CDR3 loop is CASSQGLRQGESNYGYTF. The CDR3 DNA sequence: TGCGCCAGCAGCCAAGGCCTTAGGCAGGGGGAATCTAACTATGGCTACACCTTC.

This clone appeared a few times. The DNA for the CDR3 is TGTGCCAGCCGGGCCGGGGAGCTGTTTTTT. It is translated as CASRAGELFF. V and J are TRBV6-6 and TRBJ2-2, with D unresolved. CDR1 and CDR2 (germline): MNHNY, SVGAGI (reference sequence). The CDR3 has 10 amino acids. Trimming stripped 8 bases from V and 6 bases from J, with 4 bases between.